These 29 T cell receptor beta chains were all obtained from the same sample, sequenced in a study of cytomegalovirus exposure and HLA in healthy donors. PCR was performed using 60 Vbeta and 13 Jbeta primers. Profiled with immunoSEQ multiplex PCR; TCRdb holds only in-frame clones, not every one. The data contain about 97,000 clones, roughly a tenth of them singletons. The sample comprised PBMCs. The origin of the receptors is a man between 50 and 59 years old in good health and CMV-seropositive.

The rearrangement uses TRBV7-6 and TRBJ2-1; the match to TRBD2 covers 16 bases. Trimming removed 0 bases from V and 4 bases from J; junction bases left unmatched: 3. Germline CDR1 reads SGHVS; CDR2 reads FNYEAQ. The CDR3 runs 18 residues. This CDR3 reads CASSLAGTSGGAYNEQFF. In nucleotides, the CDR3 is TGTGCCAGCAGCTTAGCCGGGACTAGCGGGGGGGCTTACAATGAGCAGTTCTTC.

In this sample, this clone turned up a few times. Other DNA sequences in this sample translate to the same CDR3. The CDR3 sequence is CSVGGRGNTEAFF. The CDR3 nucleotides read TGCAGCGTTGGGGGGAGGGGGAACACTGAAGCTTTCTTT. The V call is TRBV29-1, the J call TRBJ1-1, with D perhaps TRBD1 (5 bases). Germline V gives CDR1 SQVTM, CDR2 ANQGSEA. This CDR3 has 13 amino acids. V lost 4 bases and J 1 base, leaving 10 bases between the germline ends.

This clone was seen more than once but under ten times. This rearrangement joins TRBV28 to TRBJ1-3, with TRBD1 matching over 9 bases. The V segment lost 7 bases and the J segment 3 bases; nucleotides outside the gene matches: 10. Germline V gene lookup returns CDR1 MDHEN and CDR2 SYDVKM. This CDR3 contains 16 residues. The CDR3 region has the DNA TGTGCCAGCAACGGACCCCGGGACAGGGATGGAAACACCATATATTTT. This codes for CASNGPRDRDGNTIYF. Filled out from reference TRBV28 and TRBJ1-3, the complete variable domain reads DVKVTQSSRYLVKRTGEKVFLECVQDMDHENMFWYRQDPGLGLRLIYFSYDVKMKEKGDIPEGYSVSREKKERFSLILESASTNQTSMYLCASNGPRDRDGNTIYFGEGSWLTVV.

This clone came up a few times. The chain links TRBV4-1 to TRBJ1-1; the match to TRBD1 covers 7 bases. CDR3 length equals 13 residues. Germline V CDR1 and CDR2: MGHRA, YSYEKL. The V segment lost 4 bases and the J segment 6 bases; nucleotides outside the gene matches: 5. CDR3 loop: CASSRETGPEAFF. In nucleotides, the CDR3 is TGCGCCAGCAGCCGGGAGACAGGGCCTGAAGCTTTCTTT.

The chain uses TRBV6-5 and TRBJ2-7; D not certain. This CDR3 is built from 13 residues. Germline CDR1 MNHEY, CDR2 SVGAGI. V lost 5 bases and J lost 3, with 11 bases in between. CDR3 region: CASSPTPGYEQYF. As DNA, the CDR3 is TGTGCCAGCAGTCCGACCCCAGGCTACGAGCAGTACTTC.

This clone turned up a few times. The chain couples TRBV5-1 to TRBJ2-3; 14 bases are a match to TRBD2. The CDR3 length is 17 residues. The J segment lost 4 bases and the V segment lost 6 bases, leaving 10 bases of the junction unmatched. Germline CDR1 reads SGHRS; CDR2 reads YFSETQ. CDR3 DNA: TGCGCCAGCAAGCCCCCGGGACTAGCGGGAGTTGCAGATACGCAGTATTTT. Protein sequence: CASKPPGLAGVADTQYF.

A few counts support this clone. V gene TRBV5-4 combines with J gene TRBJ2-7, with TRBD2 identical over 8 bases. With 0 bases clipped from V and 2 bases from J, the junction kept 4 bases outside the gene matches. Germline V gives CDR1 SGHNT, CDR2 YYREEE (reference sequence). The CDR3 extends over 15 amino acids. DNA of the CDR3: TGTGCCAGCAGCTTGGGGCTAGCGGGTGCCTACGAGCAGTACTTC. Translating gives CASSLGLAGAYEQYF.

This chain connects TRBV6-5 to TRBJ2-3, with D perhaps TRBD2 (6 bases). V shed 2 bases and J shed 2 bases, with 8 bases lying between them. The CDR3 has 14 residues. The germline V gene has CDR1 MNHEY and CDR2 SVGAGI. CDR3 in amino acids: CASSYGGNTDTQYF. CDR3 bases: TGTGCCAGCAGTTACGGAGGGAACACAGATACGCAGTATTTT.

The chain employs TRBV11-2 and TRBJ2-7; maybe TRBD1 (5 bases). The CDR3 sequence is 14 residues long. V was trimmed by 4 bases and J by 6 bases, leaving 16 bases between them. Per germline, CDR1 SGHAT and CDR2 FQNNGV. CDR3 sequence: CASSSTPQGSEQYF. As DNA, the CDR3 is TGTGCCAGCAGCTCCACACCGCAGGGCAGCGAGCAGTACTTC.

The V and J genes are TRBV30 and TRBJ2-7; TRBD2 might be the D (6 bases). Germline V CDR1 and CDR2: GTSNPN, SVGIG (reference sequence). CDR3 length: 13 amino acids. Trimming took off 4 bases at V and 4 bases at J, with 14 bases between the two ends. Written as DNA, the CDR3 is TGTGCCTGGATGGGAGGTGCAGGTTACGAGCAGTACTTC. Translating it yields CAWMGGAGYEQYF.

This clone occurred a few times. J is TRBJ2-2 and V is TRBV7-9, with TRBD2 as a possible D gene (6 bases). This CDR3 spans 16 amino acids. V gave up 1 base and J gave up 3 bases, with 12 bases separating them. Germline CDR1 is SEHNR and CDR2 is FQNEAQ (reference sequence). As DNA, the CDR3 is TGTGCCAGCAGCTTAGGATCCCGCGGGGACACCGGGGAGCTGTTTTTT. It codes for CASSLGSRGDTGELFF.

The chain combines TRBV6-6 with TRBJ2-1; possibly TRBD2 for D (5 bases). The CDR3 covers 15 residues. Deletions cut 2 bases from V and 5 bases from J, with 13 bases between. CDR1 MNHNY and CDR2 SVGAGI come from the germline V gene (reference sequence). CDR3 DNA sequence: TGTGCCAGCAGTTACAACCAGCGGAGTCACAATGAGCAGTTCTTC. Translation gives CASSYNQRSHNEQFF.

The chain couples TRBV9 to TRBJ2-1; a weak D match, TRBD2 (5 bases). The length of the CDR3 is 15 residues. V was cut by 4 bases and J by 0 bases, with 11 bases left in between. CDR1 is SGDLS, CDR2 YYNGEE, per germline. CDR3 residues: CASSPGGGSYNEQFF. The CDR3 DNA follows: TGTGCCAGCAGCCCAGGAGGCGGCTCCTACAATGAGCAGTTCTTC.

This chain links TRBV2 with TRBJ1-2, with D perhaps TRBD1 (5 bases). Germline lookup yields CDR1 SNHLY and CDR2 FYNNEI. Trimming removed 4 bases at V and 7 bases at J, with 16 bases between. This CDR3 comprises 14 residues. CDR3 region: CASSGGPTTGGYTF. The CDR3 DNA reads as TGTGCCAGCAGTGGGGGCCCTACAACGGGTGGCTACACCTTC.

This clone was seen a handful of times. The V call is TRBV4-2, the J call TRBJ1-2; 8 bases match TRBD1. Germline V lookup: CDR1 LGHNA, CDR2 YNFKEQ. CDR3 size: 16 residues. V shed 1 base and J 4 bases; nucleotides not matched to a gene: 8. DNA of the CDR3: TGTGCCAGCAGCCAAGGTGGGACAGGTATTAGCTATGGCTACACCTTC. Its translation: CASSQGGTGISYGYTF.

The chain joins TRBV5-1 to TRBJ2-7; 7 nucleotides align to TRBD1. The ends lost 2 bases at V and 3 bases at J; junction bases unmatched: 2. CDR1 SGHRS and CDR2 YFSETQ come from the germline V gene. The CDR3 runs to 13 residues. As DNA, the CDR3 is TGCGCCAGCAGCTTTACAGGGGACTACGAGCAGTACTTC. This codes for CASSFTGDYEQYF.

The genes are TRBV2 and TRBJ2-1, with D maybe TRBD2 (6 bases). The ends were cut back, 6 bases at V and 0 bases at J, with 9 bases in the middle. The CDR3 covers 14 residues. Germline values: CDR1 SNHLY, CDR2 FYNNEI. The DNA of the CDR3 is TGTGCCAGCAGGATAGCGGCCTCCTACAATGAGCAGTTCTTC. It specifies CASRIAASYNEQFF.

This chain uses TRBV6-5 with TRBJ2-5; no clear D. The J call may be wrong; the DNA end is better matched by TRBJ2-7. The CDR3 is 15 amino acids. CDR1 and CDR2 (germline): MNHEY, SVGAGI. The CDR3 is CASTPQVSRSYEQYF. The CDR3 DNA reads as TGTGCCAGCACTCCCCAAGTGAGCCGCTCCTACGAGCAGTACTTC.

This clone turned up a few times. The rearrangement joins TRBV18 to TRBJ2-7, with TRBD1 as a possible D gene (6 bases). With 6 bases removed from V and 3 bases from J, the gap between germline ends came to 15 bases. The germline V gene encodes CDR1 KGHSH and CDR2 LQKENI. The CDR3 spans 14 residues. The CDR3 sequence: CASSAGRGIYEQYF. The CDR3 nucleotides read TGTGCCAGCTCCGCAGGCAGGGGTATCTACGAGCAGTACTTC.

The rearrangement uses TRBV5-6 and TRBJ2-2, with 7 bases that match TRBD2. This CDR3 contains 16 residues. The germline V gene encodes CDR1 SGHDT and CDR2 YYEEEE. V lost 0 bases to trimming and J lost 5 bases; unmatched junction nucleotides: 7. This CDR3 is CASSLVDGRYTGELFF. The CDR3 region has the DNA TGTGCCAGCAGCTTGGTTGACGGGAGGTATACCGGGGAGCTGTTTTTT. The full variable domain, its missing parts supplied by reference TRBV5-6 and TRBJ2-2, is DAGVTQSPTHLIKTRGQQVTLRCSPKSGHDTVSWYQQALGQGPQFIFQYYEEEERQRGNFPDRFSGHQFPNYSSELNVNALLLGDSALYLCASSLVDGRYTGELFFGEGSRLTVL.

CDR3: CASSVSGGSQETQYF. CDR3 nucleotide sequence: TGTGCCAGTAGTGTGTCGGGAGGTTCCCAAGAGACCCAGTACTTC. V is TRBV19 and J is TRBJ2-5, with 7 nucleotides matching TRBD2. V dropped 5 bases and J dropped 1; count of bases not matched to a gene: 7. Germline CDR1 and CDR2: LNHDA and SQIVND (reference sequence). The CDR3 loop spans 15 amino acids.

This clone was recorded a few times. The V gene is TRBV5-4, the J gene TRBJ1-2; D is ambiguous. The CDR3 length is 12 residues. From germline, CDR1 is SGHNT and CDR2 YYREEE (reference sequence). Between the trimmed V and J ends, which lost 2 bases and 8 bases, there was a span of 10 bases. The DNA for the CDR3 is TGTGCCAGCAGCTTAACCGGGTGGGGCTACACCTTC. It codes for CASSLTGWGYTF.

The chain couples TRBV19 to TRBJ2-3; D may be TRBD1 (6 bases). CDR3 length equals 16 residues. The germline CDR1 and CDR2 sequences are LNHDA and SQIVND (reference sequence). With 3 bases removed from V and 0 bases from J, the gap between germline ends came to 13 bases. CDR3 in DNA: TGTGCCAGTAGTATCGACCCGGACAGAAGCACAGATACGCAGTATTTT. It specifies CASSIDPDRSTDTQYF.

This rearrangement joins TRBV19 to TRBJ1-1; D unresolved. The CDR3 spans 14 residues. In germline, CDR1 is LNHDA, CDR2 SQIVND (reference sequence). V shed 7 bases and J shed 4 bases, with 16 bases lying between them. The CDR3 spells CASTPRGSSTEAFF. CDR3 DNA sequence: TGTGCCAGTACCCCCCGGGGTTCGAGCACTGAAGCTTTCTTT.

The V call is TRBV6-6, the J call TRBJ1-4; D not certain. Germline V CDR1 and CDR2: MNHNY, SVGAGI (reference sequence). Trimming took 2 bases from V and 3 from J, leaving 10 bases between them. CDR3 length: 15 amino acids. DNA of the CDR3: TGTGCCAGCAGTTACCCGGGGATACCTAATGAAAAACTGTTTTTT. This translates into CASSYPGIPNEKLFF.

V gene TRBV4-1 combines with J gene TRBJ1-4, with 7 bases aligning to TRBD1. V trimming: 1 base; J trimming: 2 bases; junction bases outside the gene matches: 4. The CDR3 totals 16 residues. Germline-derived CDR1 and CDR2 are MGHRA and YSYEKL. CDR3 sequence: CASSQGQGLTNEKLFF. CDR3 sequence (DNA): TGCGCCAGCAGCCAAGGACAGGGACTCACTAATGAAAAACTGTTTTTT.

In this sample, this clone turned up many times. The rearrangement uses TRBV7-9 and TRBJ2-1; D possibly corresponds to TRBD1 (6 bases). CDR1 is SEHNR, CDR2 FQNEAQ, per germline (reference sequence). This CDR3 comprises 14 residues. Trimming took off 7 bases at V and 10 bases at J, with 20 bases between the two ends. The CDR3 loop is CASTSTTGLREQFF. Here the CDR3 DNA reads TGTGCCAGCACCTCTACTACAGGGCTCAGGGAGCAGTTCTTC. The full variable domain, completed using reference TRBV7-9 and TRBJ2-1, is DTGVSQNPRHKITKRGQNVTFRCDPISEHNRLYWYRQTLGQGPEFLTYFQNEAQLEKSRLLSDRFSAERPKGSFSTLEIQRTEQGDSAMYLCASTSTTGLREQFFGPGTRLTVL.

This sequence joins TRBV13 and TRBJ2-7; perhaps TRBD1 as D (8 bases). Trimming removed 1 base at V and 7 bases at J, with 14 bases between. Germline V gene sequence: CDR1 PRHDT, CDR2 FYEKMQ (reference sequence). The CDR3 spans 14 residues. CDR3 bases: TGTGCCAGCAGCTTAGTACAGGGGGGGACAGAGCAGTACTTC. This sequence encodes CASSLVQGGTEQYF.

This clone was detected only a few times. The genes are TRBV29-1 and TRBJ1-1, with D unresolved. The CDR3 covers 11 residues. Germline assignment: CDR1 SQVTM and CDR2 ANQGSEA. V lost 4 bases, J lost 1 base, and 4 bases lay in between. CDR3 loop: CSVARNTEAFF. The DNA for the CDR3 is TGCAGCGTTGCCAGGAACACTGAAGCTTTCTTT.